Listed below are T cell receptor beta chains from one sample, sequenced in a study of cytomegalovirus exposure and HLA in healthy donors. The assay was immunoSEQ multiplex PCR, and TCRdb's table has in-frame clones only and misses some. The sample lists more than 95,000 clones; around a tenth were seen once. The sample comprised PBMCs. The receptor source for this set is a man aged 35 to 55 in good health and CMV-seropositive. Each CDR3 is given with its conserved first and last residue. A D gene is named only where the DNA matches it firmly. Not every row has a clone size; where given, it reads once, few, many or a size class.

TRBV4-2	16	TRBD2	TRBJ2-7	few	CASSQEVKRDPNEQYF	TGTGCCAGCAGCCAAGAGGTCAAGCGGGATCCCAACGAGCAGTACTTC
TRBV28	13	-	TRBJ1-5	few	CASAGGAFRPQHF	TGTGCCAGCGCCGGAGGGGCTTTTCGACCCCAGCATTTT
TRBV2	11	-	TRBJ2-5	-	CASSLLETQYF	TGTGCCAGCAGTTTACTAGAGACCCAGTACTTC
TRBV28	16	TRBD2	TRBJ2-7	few	CASSFSLAGLSYEQYF	TGTGCCAGCAGTTTTAGCCTAGCGGGGCTCTCCTACGAGCAGTACTTC
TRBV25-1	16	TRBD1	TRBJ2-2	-	CASSEGDRRYTGELFF	TGTGCCAGCAGTGAAGGGGACAGGAGATACACCGGGGAGCTGTTTTTT
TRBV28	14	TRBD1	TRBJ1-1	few	CASSSYRGGTEAFF	TGTGCCAGCAGTTCCTACAGGGGAGGCACTGAAGCTTTCTTT
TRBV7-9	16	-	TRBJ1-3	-	CASSLEWGGKGNTIYF	TGTGCCAGCAGCTTAGAATGGGGGGGGAAAGGAAACACCATATATTTT
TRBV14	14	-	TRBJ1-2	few	CASSLRQVPTGYTF	TGTGCCAGCAGCCTACGACAGGTACCGACGGGCTACACCTTC
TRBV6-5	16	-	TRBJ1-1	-	CASSYGLNVVNTEAFF	TGTGCCAGCAGTTACGGACTCAACGTGGTGAACACTGAAGCTTTCTTT
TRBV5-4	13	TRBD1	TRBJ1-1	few	CASSGEQGAEAFF	TGTGCCAGCAGCGGGGAACAGGGGGCTGAAGCTTTCTTT
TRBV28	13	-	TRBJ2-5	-	CASTWGGERTQYF	TGTGCCAGCACCTGGGGGGGCGAGAGGACCCAGTACTTC
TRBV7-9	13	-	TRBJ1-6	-	CASSPLEGSPLHF	TGTGCCAGCAGCCCCCTCGAGGGCTCACCCCTCCACTTT
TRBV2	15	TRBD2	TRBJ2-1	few	CASKALAGEGNEQFF	TGTGCCAGCAAGGCTCTAGCGGGAGAGGGTAATGAGCAGTTCTTC
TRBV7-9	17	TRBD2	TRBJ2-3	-	CASSIGLAGLFTDTQYF	TGTGCCAGCAGCATTGGACTAGCGGGCTTATTCACAGATACGCAGTATTTT
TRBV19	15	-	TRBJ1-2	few	CASSPFEVLNYGYTF	TGTGCCAGTAGTCCGTTTGAGGTTTTGAACTATGGCTACACCTTC
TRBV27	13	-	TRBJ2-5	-	CASSGISQETQYF	TGTGCCAGCTCCGGGATATCTCAAGAGACCCAGTACTTC
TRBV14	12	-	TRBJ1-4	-	CASSPESEELFF	TGTGCCAGCAGCCCCGAGAGCGAGGAACTGTTTTTT
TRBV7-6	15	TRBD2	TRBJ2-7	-	CASSPGTSFVDEQYF	TGTGCCAGCAGCCCAGGGACTAGCTTTGTCGACGAGCAGTACTTC
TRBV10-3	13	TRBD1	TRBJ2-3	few	CASRGQDTDTQYF	TGTGCCAGCCGGGGACAGGACACAGATACGCAGTATTTT
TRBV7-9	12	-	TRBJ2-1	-	CASSLSPREQFF	TGTGCCAGCAGCTTATCTCCCCGGGAGCAGTTCTTC
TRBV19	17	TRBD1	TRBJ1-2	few	CASSIGTGGLANYGYTF	TGTGCCAGTAGTATCGGGACAGGGGGTCTAGCTAACTATGGCTACACCTTC
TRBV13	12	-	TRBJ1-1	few	CASQLGLGEAFF	TGTGCCAGCCAACTAGGGCTGGGTGAAGCTTTCTTT
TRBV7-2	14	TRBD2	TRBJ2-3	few	CASSARDYTDTQYF	TGTGCCAGCAGCGCCCGGGACTACACAGATACGCAGTATTTT
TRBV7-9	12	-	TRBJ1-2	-	CASSRLGDGYTF	TGTGCCAGCAGCCGTTTAGGGGATGGCTACACCTTC
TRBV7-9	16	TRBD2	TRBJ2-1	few	CASSLRASGRIDEQFF	TGTGCCAGCAGCTTAAGAGCTAGCGGGAGGATCGATGAGCAGTTCTTC
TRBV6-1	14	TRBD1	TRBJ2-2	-	CASRRQGNTGELFF	TGTGCCAGCAGGAGACAGGGGAATACCGGGGAGCTGTTTTTT
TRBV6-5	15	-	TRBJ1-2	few	CASSYSKVTDYGYTF	TGTGCCAGCAGTTACTCGAAGGTAACAGACTATGGCTACACCTTC
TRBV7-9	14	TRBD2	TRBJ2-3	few	CASILTSGNVAQYF	TGTGCCAGCATCTTGACTAGCGGGAACGTGGCGCAGTATTTT
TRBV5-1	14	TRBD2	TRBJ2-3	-	CASSSGSSGDTQYF	TGCGCCAGCAGCTCAGGGTCTAGCGGGGATACGCAGTATTTT
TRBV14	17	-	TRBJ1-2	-	CASSQGRGVLFNYGYTF	TGTGCCAGCAGCCAAGGGAGAGGAGTTCTTTTTAACTATGGCTACACCTTC